These 6 T cell receptor beta chains were all obtained from the same sample, sequenced in a study of T cells of healthy individuals. A single record per CDR3 protein comes from TCRdb applying MiXCR to the 5' RACE reads. The sample shows 60,000 to 70,000 distinct CDR3 sequences, around 16% of them seen only once. The receptors come from a human donor in good health.

The sample holds many counts of this clonotype. The chain joins TRBV29-1 to TRBJ1-1; D is possibly TRBD1 (5 bases). Germline CDR1 is SQVTM and CDR2 is ANQGSEA. The CDR3 sequence is 14 residues long. With 6 bases removed from V and 5 bases from J, the gap between germline ends came to 19 bases. DNA for the CDR3: TGCAGCGTCGCGCCGCGGGTGGGGCGGACTGAAGCTTTCTTT. It is translated as CSVAPRVGRTEAFF.

This clonotype appeared many times. The chain uses TRBV24-1 and TRBJ2-2; D call uncertain. CDR1 and CDR2 from the germline V gene are KGHDR and SFDVKD. The CDR3 covers 15 residues. With 9 bases removed from V and 7 bases from J, the gap between germline ends came to 20 bases. Written as DNA, the CDR3 is TGTGCCACCTCAGAGATAAGCAGTTTAATCGGGGAGCTGTTTTTT. This translates into CATSEISSLIGELFF.

This clonotype was observed many times. J is TRBJ2-2 and V is TRBV12-3 or TRBV12-4; tentatively, D is TRBD1 (6 bases). Trimming stripped 6 bases from V and 0 bases from J, with 8 bases between. The CDR3 is 14 amino acids. CDR3 region: CASSRDTNTGELFF. CDR3 DNA sequence: TGTGCCAGCAGCCGGGACACGAACACCGGGGAGCTGTTTTTT.

This clonotype was found many times. The chain is built from TRBV7-7 and TRBJ2-2; D ambiguous. This CDR3 has 14 residues. Germline CDR1 SSHAT, CDR2 FNYEAQ (reference sequence). The germline V and J ends were trimmed by 0 bases and 2 bases, with 4 bases remaining between them. CDR3 region: CASSLAGNTGELFF. The CDR3 DNA sequence: TGTGCCAGCAGCTTAGCCGGAAACACCGGGGAGCTGTTTTTT.

This clonotype was detected ten times or more. The J gene is TRBJ1-1, the V gene TRBV2; weak D call: TRBD1 (5 bases). CDR1 is SNHLY and CDR2 is FYNNEI in the germline V gene. The ends were cut back, 6 bases at V and 7 bases at J, with 15 bases in the middle. The CDR3 totals 13 residues. The CDR3 reads CASSPGLGIEAFF. The CDR3 DNA reads TGTGCCAGCAGCCCAGGGCTTGGGATTGAAGCTTTCTTT.

The sample holds many counts of this clonotype. This chain uses TRBV28 with TRBJ1-3; TRBD1 aligns across 7 bases. CDR1 is MDHEN and CDR2 is SYDVKM in the germline V gene. V lost 6 bases and J lost 1; bases outside the gene matches: 12. The CDR3 consists of 17 residues. This CDR3 reads CASSSVDRDPSGNTIYF. CDR3 DNA sequence: TGTGCCAGCAGCTCTGTCGACAGGGACCCATCTGGAAACACCATATATTTT. Complete variable domain (other parts from reference TRBV28 and TRBJ1-3): DVKVTQSSRYLVKRTGEKVFLECVQDMDHENMFWYRQDPGLGLRLIYFSYDVKMKEKGDIPEGYSVSREKKERFSLILESASTNQTSMYLCASSSVDRDPSGNTIYFGEGSWLTVV.